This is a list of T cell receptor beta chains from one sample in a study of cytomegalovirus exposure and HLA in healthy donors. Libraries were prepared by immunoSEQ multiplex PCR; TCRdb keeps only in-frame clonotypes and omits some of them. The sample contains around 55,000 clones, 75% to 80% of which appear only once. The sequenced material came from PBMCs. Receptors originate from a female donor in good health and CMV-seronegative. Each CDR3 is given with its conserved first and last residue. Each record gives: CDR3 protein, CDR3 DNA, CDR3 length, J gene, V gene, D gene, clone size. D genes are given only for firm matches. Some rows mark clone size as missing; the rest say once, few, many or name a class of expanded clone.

CASSLPGSSYNSPLHF | TGTGCCAGCAGTTTGCCGGGTAGCTCCTATAATTCACCCCTCCACTTT | 16 | TRBJ1-6 | TRBV27 | . | .
CASSPDRVQGNQPQHF | TGTGCCAGTAGTCCTGACAGGGTCCAGGGCAATCAGCCCCAGCATTTT | 16 | TRBJ1-5 | TRBV19 | TRBD1 | .
CASSGRGPYEQYF | TGTGCCAGCAGTGGGCGGGGCCCCTACGAGCAGTACTTC | 13 | TRBJ2-7 | TRBV27 | . | few
CASSPPMGRTDTQYF | TGTGCCAGCTCACCACCGATGGGGAGGACAGATACGCAGTATTTT | 15 | TRBJ2-3 | TRBV18 | . | few
CASRLRGSSYNSPLHF | TGTGCCAGCAGACTTCGAGGGAGCTCCTATAATTCACCCCTCCACTTT | 16 | TRBJ1-6 | TRBV7-9 | . | few
CASSEKSLNQPQHF | TGTGCCAGCAGTGAAAAATCTTTAAATCAGCCCCAGCATTTT | 14 | TRBJ1-5 | TRBV2 | . | .
CASSQGGATNEKLFF | TGCGCCAGCAGCCAAGGAGGTGCAACTAATGAAAAACTGTTTTTT | 15 | TRBJ1-4 | TRBV4-1 | . | few
CATSRDREASSYNSPLHF | TGTGCCACCAGCAGAGATAGGGAGGCGAGCTCCTATAATTCACCCCTCCACTTT | 18 | TRBJ1-6 | TRBV15 | . | .
CASSVGLNRGEQYF | TGTGCCAGCAGCGTGGGACTCAACAGGGGCGAGCAGTACTTC | 14 | TRBJ2-7 | TRBV9 | . | .
CASRSEDRGDYGYTF | TGTGCCAGCAGATCAGAGGACAGGGGAGACTATGGCTACACCTTC | 15 | TRBJ1-2 | TRBV7-9 | TRBD1 | .
CASSSRDILYEQYF | TGTGCCAGCAGCTCCCGGGACATCCTATACGAGCAGTACTTC | 14 | TRBJ2-7 | TRBV27 | . | .
CASSQIPPGEKLFF | TGCGCCAGCAGCCAGATACCCCCAGGTGAAAAACTGTTTTTT | 14 | TRBJ1-4 | TRBV4-3 | . | .
CASSGTARLSYTF | TGTGCCAGCAGCGGGACAGCCCGCCTCAGCTACACCTTC | 13 | TRBJ1-2 | TRBV6-1 | TRBD1 | few
CASSPPWPSSYNEQFF | TGTGCCAGCTCACCCCCGTGGCCTAGCTCCTACAATGAGCAGTTCTTC | 16 | TRBJ2-1 | TRBV18 | . | .
CASSQSLTETQYF | TGCGCCAGCAGCCAGAGTTTAACCGAGACCCAGTACTTC | 13 | TRBJ2-5 | TRBV4-1 | . | .
CASSDRLDRGGTEAFF | TGTGCCAGCAGTGACCGGTTAGACAGGGGTGGCACTGAAGCTTTCTTT | 16 | TRBJ1-1 | TRBV6-1 | TRBD1 | .
CSVDWGGNYGYTF | TGCAGCGTTGATTGGGGGGGGAACTATGGCTACACCTTC | 13 | TRBJ1-2 | TRBV29-1 | . | .
CSTQGNRGDEQYF | TGCAGCACCCAGGGGAACAGGGGCGACGAACAGTACTTC | 13 | TRBJ2-5 | TRBV29-1 | TRBD1 | .
CASSGRGEVDNEQFF | TGTGCCAGCAGCGGACGGGGGGAGGTGGACAATGAGCAGTTCTTC | 15 | TRBJ2-1 | TRBV9 | TRBD2 | .
CASSLATGGYGYTF | TGCGCCAGCAGCTTAGCGACAGGGGGCTATGGCTACACCTTC | 14 | TRBJ1-2 | TRBV5-1 | TRBD1 | .
CAWSAPVSRTEAFF | TGTGCCTGGAGTGCACCCGTCTCGAGGACTGAAGCTTTCTTT | 14 | TRBJ1-1 | TRBV30 | . | .
CAISEGQGGEQYF | TGTGCCATCAGTGAGGGACAGGGTGGCGAGCAGTACTTC | 13 | TRBJ2-7 | TRBV10-3 | TRBD1 | .
CASSLAGTSGGAGYYNEQFF | TGCGCCAGCAGCTTGGCCGGGACTAGCGGGGGGGCAGGGTACTACAATGAGCAGTTCTTC | 20 | TRBJ2-1 | TRBV5-1 | TRBD2 | once
CASSLAWTGTHGYTF | TGTGCCAGCAGCTTAGCGTGGACAGGGACCCATGGCTACACCTTC | 15 | TRBJ1-2 | TRBV7-9 | TRBD1 | .
CASSPPGTGGLGANVLTF | TGTGCCAGCAGCCCGCCCGGGACAGGGGGCCTTGGGGCCAACGTCCTGACTTTC | 18 | TRBJ2-6 | TRBV11-2 | TRBD1 | .
CASGPSRGGLIYGYTF | TGTGCTAGTGGTCCCTCCCGCGGGGGCCTTATCTATGGCTACACCTTC | 16 | TRBJ1-2 | TRBV12-5 | . | .
CASSVDAGFYGYTF | TGTGCCAGCAGCGTAGATGCAGGGTTCTATGGCTACACCTTC | 14 | TRBJ1-2 | TRBV9 | . | .
CAWTRGTEAFF | TGTGCCTGGACAAGGGGCACTGAAGCTTTCTTT | 11 | TRBJ1-1 | TRBV30 | . | .
CSVRGGATDTQYF | TGCAGCGTTCGCGGGGGAGCCACAGATACGCAGTATTTT | 13 | TRBJ2-3 | TRBV29-1 | TRBD2 | .
CASIRQGAGDSTEAFF | TGTGCCAGCATTCGACAGGGGGCAGGGGATAGCACTGAAGCTTTCTTT | 16 | TRBJ1-1 | TRBV6-6 | TRBD1 | .
CASSYGGGTGNTIYF | TGTGCCAGCAGTTACGGGGGGGGAACTGGAAACACCATATATTTT | 15 | TRBJ1-3 | TRBV6-6 | . | .
CASSLARASSGNTIYF | TGTGCCAGCAGCTTAGCGCGGGCAAGCTCTGGAAACACCATATATTTT | 16 | TRBJ1-3 | TRBV7-2 | . | .
CASSPKLDRADGYTF | TGTGCCAGCAGCCCCAAACTTGACAGGGCGGATGGCTACACCTTC | 15 | TRBJ1-2 | TRBV7-2 | TRBD1 | .
CASSFLTGGDSPLHF | TGCGCCAGCAGCTTTCTGACAGGGGGCGATTCACCCCTCCACTTT | 15 | TRBJ1-6 | TRBV5-1 | TRBD1 | few
CASSQGSGSISYEQYF | TGCGCCAGCAGCCAAGGGTCCGGGTCCATCTCCTACGAGCAGTACTTC | 16 | TRBJ2-7 | TRBV4-1 | . | once
CASRVRTEAFF | TGTGCCAGCAGGGTGCGGACTGAAGCTTTCTTT | 11 | TRBJ1-1 | TRBV19 | . | .
CASSLGRRAALVDTEAFF | TGTGCCAGCAGTTTAGGTAGGAGAGCAGCCCTCGTGGACACTGAAGCTTTCTTT | 18 | TRBJ1-1 | TRBV27 | . | once
CASGKSYRDGYTF | TGTGCCAGCGGAAAATCGTACAGGGACGGCTACACCTTC | 13 | TRBJ1-2 | TRBV2 | . | few
CASSQPRAGHGELFF | TGTGCCAGCAGCCAACCCCGGGCAGGGCACGGGGAGCTGTTTTTT | 15 | TRBJ2-2 | TRBV6-5 | . | .
CASRYDREDGYTF | TGTGCCAGCAGGTATGACAGGGAGGATGGCTACACCTTC | 13 | TRBJ1-2 | TRBV28 | TRBD1 | .
CASSLFLGGNEQYF | TGTGCCAGCAGCTTATTCCTGGGAGGGAACGAGCAGTACTTC | 14 | TRBJ2-7 | TRBV11-2 | TRBD2 | .
CASSLSPYEQYF | TGTGCCAGCAGCCTCTCCCCCTACGAGCAGTACTTC | 12 | TRBJ2-7 | TRBV13 | . | .
CASSGQGDNQPQHF | TGTGCCAGCAGTGGACAGGGGGACAATCAGCCCCAGCATTTT | 14 | TRBJ1-5 | TRBV2 | TRBD1 | .
CASSSTNTEAFF | TGTGCCAGCAGCTCGACAAACACTGAAGCTTTCTTT | 12 | TRBJ1-1 | TRBV7-2 | . | .
CSARTGAGNTIYF | TGCAGCGCCCGGACAGGGGCTGGAAACACCATATATTTT | 13 | TRBJ1-3 | TRBV29-1 | TRBD1 | few
CSVRGLQGGEQYF | TGCAGCGTTAGGGGACTCCAGGGTGGCGAGCAGTACTTC | 13 | TRBJ2-7 | TRBV29-1 | . | .